The rows below give T cell receptor beta chains drawn from one sample of a study of blood T cell repertoires in COVID-19. Using immunoSEQ multiplex PCR, the repertoire was profiled, and TCRdb retains in-frame clones only, with some absent. The sample has about 230,000 clones, approximately 87% seen once; the top ten hold approximately 2.6%. The sequenced sample consisted of peripheral blood. The receptor set was obtained from a woman aged 70-85 years with active or convalescent COVID-19. CDR3s include the opening cysteine and the closing phenylalanine or tryptophan. The D gene is left open where the match is weak. Some rows have no size entry. The others give once, few or many, or a class for an expanded clone.

- | TRBJ2-7 | TRBD1 | TRBV27 | CASSTGTGGARREGHIYEQYF | TGTGCCAGCAGCACCGGGACAGGGGGCGCGCGGCGGGAGGGCCACATTTACGAGCAGTACTTC
- | TRBJ2-6 | - | TRBV11-2 | CASNLAGANVLTF | TGTGCCAGCAATCTAGCTGGGGCCAACGTCCTGACTTTC
- | TRBJ1-2 | - | TRBV12-3/TRBV12-4 | CASSLGGRGYTF | TGTGCCAGCAGTTTGGGGGGGCGAGGCTACACCTTC
- | TRBJ2-1 | TRBD1 | TRBV7-9 | CASSLRQGRLFNEQFF | TGTGCCAGCAGCCTCCGACAGGGCCGCTTGTTCAATGAGCAGTTCTTC
- | TRBJ2-3 | - | TRBV27 | CASSQGLDTQYF | TGTGCCAGCAGCCAGGGTTTAGATACGCAGTATTTT
- | TRBJ2-1 | - | TRBV7-9 | CASSSVRDTHNEQFF | TGTGCCAGCAGCTCCGTCCGGGACACCCACAATGAGCAGTTCTTC
- | TRBJ1-5 | - | TRBV11-2 | CASSLGVQEGNQPQHF | TGTGCCAGCAGCTTAGGTGTCCAAGAGGGAAATCAGCCCCAGCATTTT
few | TRBJ1-5 | TRBD1 | TRBV10-2 | CASGAGQGATQPQHF | TGCGCCAGCGGGGCGGGACAGGGGGCTACTCAGCCCCAGCATTTT
- | TRBJ1-5 | - | TRBV3-1/TRBV3-2 | CASSQGAGGNQPQHF | TGTGCCAGCAGCCAAGGAGCGGGGGGCAATCAGCCCCAGCATTTT
- | TRBJ2-1 | TRBD2 | TRBV2 | CASRGPGTSGGITYNEQFF | TGTGCCAGCAGGGGCCCCGGGACTAGCGGGGGGATAACCTACAATGAGCAGTTCTTC
few | TRBJ2-1 | TRBD2 | TRBV3-1/TRBV3-2 | CASSKAGTSGQHEQFF | TGTGCCAGCAGCAAAGCCGGGACTAGCGGACAGCATGAGCAGTTCTTC
- | TRBJ2-7 | TRBD2 | TRBV27 | CASSFGGSGYEQYF | TGTGCCAGCAGTTTCGGCGGGAGCGGCTACGAGCAGTACTTC
few | TRBJ2-3 | - | TRBV28 | CASRYGTLRVDTQYF | TGTGCCAGCAGATACGGCACCTTGCGGGTAGATACGCAGTATTTT
- | TRBJ2-3 | - | TRBV5-1 | CASSPSGTDTQYF | TGCGCCAGCAGCCCCTCAGGCACAGATACGCAGTATTTT
once | TRBJ2-7 | - | TRBV29-1 | CSVEVGAGDEQYF | TGCAGCGTTGAAGTGGGCGCCGGGGACGAGCAGTACTTC
- | TRBJ2-1 | - | TRBV6-5 | CASSYVGQSSYNEQFF | TGTGCCAGCAGTTATGTGGGACAAAGCTCCTACAATGAGCAGTTCTTC
- | TRBJ2-1 | TRBD1 | TRBV9 | CASSVGGQGGYNEQFF | TGTGCCAGCAGCGTAGGAGGACAGGGCGGCTACAATGAGCAGTTCTTC
- | TRBJ2-7 | TRBD1 | TRBV2 | CASSEFGQGAREQYF | TGTGCCAGCAGTGAGTTCGGACAGGGGGCGCGGGAGCAGTACTTC
- | TRBJ1-1 | - | TRBV23-1 | CASSRPTGNVAFF | TGCGCCAGCAGCCGACCCACAGGAAACGTAGCTTTCTTT
- | TRBJ1-5 | - | TRBV19 | CASRQDLRVSNQPQHF | TGTGCCAGTAGACAGGATTTACGGGTGAGCAATCAGCCCCAGCATTTT
few | TRBJ2-3 | - | TRBV5-1 | CASSPYAGDTQYF | TGCGCCAGCAGCCCCTATGCGGGGGATACGCAGTATTTT
few | TRBJ1-4 | TRBD1 | TRBV7-9 | CASSSYRGRNEKLFF | TGTGCCAGCAGCTCGTACAGGGGGCGGAATGAAAAACTGTTTTTT
few | TRBJ2-7 | TRBD1 | TRBV6-5 | CASVGGTGGYEQYF | TGTGCCAGCGTAGGTGGGACAGGCGGCTACGAGCAGTACTTC
many | TRBJ1-5 | - | TRBV20-1 | CSASTGNQPQHF | TGCAGTGCTAGTACGGGGAATCAGCCCCAGCATTTT
- | TRBJ2-1 | - | TRBV6-2/TRBV6-3 | CASSYVGGSSYNEQFF | TGTGCCAGCAGTTACGTGGGGGGAAGCTCCTACAATGAGCAGTTCTTC
- | TRBJ1-1 | TRBD1 | TRBV19 | CASSRTGETEAFF | TGTGCCAGTTCTCGGACAGGGGAAACTGAAGCTTTCTTT
- | TRBJ2-1 | - | TRBV5-4 | CASSLGSRDNEQFF | TGTGCCAGCAGCTTGGGAAGCAGGGACAATGAGCAGTTCTTC
once | TRBJ2-7 | TRBD1 | TRBV6-5 | CASSYSTGTGDYEQYF | TGTGCCAGCAGTTACTCAACCGGGACAGGGGACTACGAGCAGTACTTC
- | TRBJ2-7 | - | TRBV2 | CASRGGVGYEQYF | TGTGCCAGCAGGGGGGGAGTCGGCTACGAGCAGTACTTC
- | TRBJ2-1 | - | TRBV19 | CASTQRAIINNEQFF | TGTGCCAGTACCCAGCGGGCAATCATTAACAATGAGCAGTTCTTC
few | TRBJ2-5 | - | TRBV27 | CASSLSAGLVTQYF | TGTGCCAGCAGTTTATCCGCAGGATTAGTGACCCAGTACTTC
- | TRBJ2-3 | TRBD2 | TRBV2 | CASMRGRSSDTQYF | TGTGCCAGCATGCGCGGGAGGTCGTCAGATACGCAGTATTTT
- | TRBJ2-7 | TRBD2 | TRBV4-2 | CASSQVGGLAGGREQYF | TGTGCCAGCAGCCAAGTAGGAGGACTAGCGGGAGGGCGAGAGCAGTACTTC
- | TRBJ1-3 | - | TRBV18 | CASSPIGGDSGNTIYF | TGTGCCAGCTCACCAATCGGGGGGGACTCTGGAAACACCATATATTTT
- | TRBJ2-2 | - | TRBV18 | CASSTTGTGELFF | TGTGCCAGCTCAACGACAGGCACCGGGGAGCTGTTTTTT
- | TRBJ2-3 | TRBD2 | TRBV28 | CASSPTPTGAGTDTQYF | TGTGCCAGCAGTCCCACCCCTACGGGAGCGGGGACAGATACGCAGTATTTT